Listed below are T cell receptor beta chains from one sample, sequenced in a study of cytomegalovirus exposure and HLA in healthy donors. Sequencing used immunoSEQ multiplex PCR; TCRdb keeps in-frame clones, though not all of them. This sample has 230,000 or so clones, with roughly 91% found just once. Sequencing was done on a sample of PBMCs. These receptor sequences come from a girl aged 2 to 10 in good health and CMV-seronegative. The CDR3 runs from the conserved cysteine through the conserved F or W. Fields, in order: V gene, J gene, clone size, D gene, CDR3 DNA, CDR3 protein. The D gene is left open where the match is weak. The listing skips clone size in some rows; elsewhere it reads once, few, many or a size class.

>TRBV2|TRBJ2-1|once|.
TGTGCCAGCAATTGGGGTGGAGGAAATGAGCAGTTCTTC
CASNWGGGNEQFF
>TRBV27|TRBJ2-3|.|TRBD2
TGTGCCAGCAACCAGCCGGGACTAGCGGTAGATACGCAGTATTTT
CASNQPGLAVDTQYF
>TRBV6-1|TRBJ2-3|.|TRBD2
TGTGCCAGCAGTGCTAGCGGGAGGCCCCCAGATACGCAGTATTTT
CASSASGRPPDTQYF
>TRBV18|TRBJ2-1|.|TRBD2
TGTGCCAGCTCACCGGGGACTAGTATCGACAATGAGCAGTTCTTC
CASSPGTSIDNEQFF
>TRBV13|TRBJ2-5|.|.
TGTGCCAGCAGCCGCACTGGACAGTACCAAGAGACCCAGTACTTC
CASSRTGQYQETQYF
>TRBV7-3|TRBJ1-6|once|TRBD1
TGTGCCAGCAGTTCCGGGACAGGGTATAATTCACCCCTCCACTTT
CASSSGTGYNSPLHF
>TRBV5-1|TRBJ2-5|.|TRBD2
TGCGCCAGCAGAAGGGCTAGCGGGGCGCAAGAGACCCAGTACTTC
CASRRASGAQETQYF
>TRBV7-3|TRBJ2-1|.|TRBD2
TGTGCCAGCAGCCCTAGCGGGGGGTACTACAATGAGCAGTTCTTC
CASSPSGGYYNEQFF
>TRBV5-6|TRBJ1-2|.|.
TGTGCCAGCAGCTTGGGCGGGGGCGGCTACACCTTC
CASSLGGGGYTF
>TRBV7-2|TRBJ2-5|once|TRBD2
TGTGCCAGCAGACCAGGGGCGGGGGGCTTCCAAGAGACCCAGTACTTC
CASRPGAGGFQETQYF
>TRBV6-1|TRBJ2-3|.|.
TGTGCCAGCAGTGAAGGACACAACCCCACAGGTACGCAGTATTTT
CASSEGHNPTGTQYF
>TRBV7-8|TRBJ1-4|.|.
TGTGCCAGCAGCTTAATCCCAGGGCCCAATGAAAAACTGTTTTTT
CASSLIPGPNEKLFF
>TRBV19|TRBJ2-4|.|TRBD1
TGTGCCAGTAGTATCGTCGGCTTGCAGGGGGTGGGGAAAAACATTCAGTACTTC
CASSIVGLQGVGKNIQYF
>TRBV5-6|TRBJ2-7|.|.
TGTGCCAGCAGCTTGGGGACACTATCCTACGAGCAGTACTTC
CASSLGTLSYEQYF
>TRBV28|TRBJ1-5|.|TRBD1
TGTGCCAGCAGTCTCACAGGGGTCAATCAGCCCCAGCATTTT
CASSLTGVNQPQHF
>TRBV7-9|TRBJ2-3|.|.
TGTGCCAGCAGCCCACCAGGATCAACAGATACGCAGTATTTT
CASSPPGSTDTQYF
>TRBV11-2|TRBJ2-7|.|.
TGTGCCAGCAGCGTTGGACATACGGCCTACGAGCAGTACTTC
CASSVGHTAYEQYF
>TRBV10-3|TRBJ1-1|once|TRBD1
TGTGCCATCAGTGCTACAGGGGACACTGAAGCTTTCTTT
CAISATGDTEAFF
>TRBV27|TRBJ2-1|.|.
TGTGCCAGCAGTCCCTCGGTGGGTGAGGAGTTCTTC
CASSPSVGEEFF
>TRBV5-8|TRBJ1-4|.|.
TGTGCCAGCAGCTATGATACGGGAGGCCGCTCTGAAAAACTGTTTTTT
CASSYDTGGRSEKLFF
>TRBV5-1|TRBJ1-1|.|TRBD1
TGCGCCAGCAGTTCAGGGGGCTCGTACACTGAAGCTTTCTTT
CASSSGGSYTEAFF
>TRBV18|TRBJ1-1|.|.
TGTGCCAGCTCACGCCTAGCGGAGGGCGGGAAGACTGAAGCTTTCTTT
CASSRLAEGGKTEAFF
>TRBV7-9|TRBJ1-1|.|TRBD1
TGTTCCAGCAGCTTGACAGGGGACACTGAAGCTTTCTTT
CSSSLTGDTEAFF
>TRBV27|TRBJ1-1|.|.
TGTGCCGCGGGGGGAGTGAACACTGAAGCTTTCTTT
CAAGGVNTEAFF
>TRBV6-1|TRBJ1-4|.|.
TGTGCCAGCAGTGACCGTCCAGGGGCAACTAATGAAAAACTGTTTTTT
CASSDRPGATNEKLFF
>TRBV30|TRBJ2-1|.|TRBD1
TGTGCCTGGAGCCCCGACAGGGGCAATGAGCAGTTCTTC
CAWSPDRGNEQFF
>TRBV30|TRBJ2-7|.|.
TGTGCCTGGACCCCCCTTAGTGGGCAGTACTTC
CAWTPLSGQYF
>TRBV18|TRBJ2-7|.|.
TGTGCCAGCTCACCACCGACTGGGAGCTACGAGCAGTACTTC
CASSPPTGSYEQYF
>TRBV19|TRBJ2-2|.|TRBD2
TGTGCCAGTAGTATCTTGCTAGCGGGAGGCCCCGGGGAGCTGTTTTTT
CASSILLAGGPGELFF
>TRBV6-1|TRBJ2-5|.|TRBD2
TGTGCCAGCAATGGACTAGCGGGAGAAGAGACCCAGTACTTC
CASNGLAGEETQYF
>TRBV5-1|TRBJ1-2|.|TRBD1
TGCGCCAGCAGCTTGGAGGGACAGGTTAACTATGGCTACACCTTC
CASSLEGQVNYGYTF
>TRBV6-5|TRBJ1-3|.|.
TGTGCCAGCAGCCGGACAGCTGGAAACACCATATATTTT
CASSRTAGNTIYF
>TRBV30|TRBJ2-2|.|.
TGTGCCTGGCAGACAGGCAACACCGGGGAGCTGTTTTTT
CAWQTGNTGELFF
>TRBV5-1|TRBJ2-5|.|.
TGCGCCAGCAGCCCGGAGACAGGCATAGGAGAGACCCAGTACTTC
CASSPETGIGETQYF
>TRBV28|TRBJ2-7|.|.
TGTGCCAGCAGTTTCGGCGGCGAGCAGTACTTC
CASSFGGEQYF
>TRBV6-5|TRBJ2-7|.|.
TGTGCCAGCAGTTGGACTACCTCGAGCTACGAGCAGTACTTC
CASSWTTSSYEQYF
>TRBV2|TRBJ2-7|.|.
TGTGCCAGCAGTGAGCGGGGAGCCTACGAGCAGTACTTC
CASSERGAYEQYF
>TRBV6-5|TRBJ2-2|.|.
TGTGCCAGCAGTTATGAGGGTTGGGCCGGGGAGCTGTTTTTT
CASSYEGWAGELFF
>TRBV19|TRBJ2-1|.|.
TGTGCCAGTAGTATGGCTGGTTTCAATGAGCAGTTCTTC
CASSMAGFNEQFF
>TRBV19|TRBJ2-7|.|TRBD1
TGTGCCAGTAGTATAGCAGGGGGCTACGAGCAGTACTTC
CASSIAGGYEQYF